Presented here are 5 T cell receptor beta chains from one specimen sequenced in a study of blood T cell repertoires in COVID-19. TCRdb's copy holds only in-frame clones and misses some; the assay was immunoSEQ multiplex PCR. This table holds about 120,000 clones, around 87% found once. Sequencing input: peripheral blood. The receptors come from a woman aged 60-70 years with COVID-19, enrolled during active disease.

This sequence joins TRBV30 and TRBJ1-2; TRBD1 matches 8 bases. Germline V CDR1 and CDR2: GTSNPN, SVGIG (reference sequence). The CDR3 is made up of 15 amino acids. Trimming at V came to 1 base and at J to 1 base, leaving 5 bases not matched to a gene. CDR3 coding DNA: TGTGCCTGGAGTGATTTAGGACAGGGTAACTATGGCTACACCTTC. Translation: CAWSDLGQGNYGYTF.

The rearrangement links TRBV28 to TRBJ1-2; D is undetermined. The CDR3 covers 12 residues. CDR1 and CDR2 (germline): MDHEN, SYDVKM. With 7 bases removed from V and 4 bases from J, the gap between germline ends came to 10 bases. The CDR3 loop reads CASTPGSYGYTF. CDR3 DNA: TGTGCCAGCACCCCGGGGTCCTATGGCTACACCTTC.

The genes are TRBV14 and TRBJ2-1; 9 nucleotides line up with TRBD2. V shed 2 bases, J shed 8 bases, and the junction held 13 bases outside the gene matches. CDR1 is SGHDN and CDR2 is FVKESK in the germline V gene. This CDR3 comprises 17 residues. DNA for the CDR3: TGTGCCAGCAGCCAAAGAGTGTCTAGCGGGACTTTGGATGAGCAGTTCTTC. Protein: CASSQRVSSGTLDEQFF.

The V and J genes are TRBV19 and TRBJ2-1, with D maybe TRBD1 (6 bases). The CDR3 is 13 residues long. Germline lookup yields CDR1 LNHDA and CDR2 SQIVND (reference sequence). Trimming removed 2 bases at V and 4 bases at J, with 6 bases between. CDR3 coding DNA: TGTGCCAGTAGTATACAGGGGTACAATGAGCAGTTCTTC. It is translated as CASSIQGYNEQFF.

The chain joins TRBV27 to TRBJ1-4; D may be TRBD1 (5 bases). V lost 2 bases and J lost 7, with 14 bases in between. The length of the CDR3 is 15 residues. Germline V gives CDR1 MNHEY, CDR2 SMNVEV (reference sequence). DNA of the CDR3: TGTGCCAGCAGTTTAGCCAGGGCCGTGGGTGAAAAACTGTTTTTT. It translates to CASSLARAVGEKLFF.